This TCR beta chain is drawn from a study of response to subunit inactivated influenza vaccine. This clonotype has more than one count but fewer than ten. This CDR3 contains 16 residues. Trimming took off 0 bases at V and 0 bases at J, with 11 bases between the two ends. The V gene's germline CDR1 is SEHNR and CDR2 FQNEAQ (reference sequence). TCRdb reprocessed the RT-PCR reads with MiXCR, giving one entry per CDR3 protein. This sample carries about 570,000 distinct CDR3 sequences, over 9% of them seen once, and the ten largest clones take 9.5% to 11%. These data also formed part of another study, on T cells expressing NK-cell markers. From that report: Researchers built TCR beta cDNA using 5'RACE template switching with UMIs. Whether the expanded NKG2C+ T cell clones recognized HCMV remained unclear.

The origin of this receptor is a man aged 45-60 years who received an inactivated influenza vaccine. The material was PBMCs from blood, obtained on the day of vaccination. The chain uses TRBV7-9 and TRBJ1-2; D unclear. As DNA, the CDR3 is TGTGCCAGCAGCTTAGCGCAGGCCAAATCTAACTATGGCTACACCTTC. This translates into CASSLAQAKSNYGYTF.